The clone carrying this T cell receptor beta chain was detected ten times or more. The sample comes from a study of regulatory T cells in long-lasting Graves disease. Arm-PCR of CDR3 regions and iRepertoire HTBI primers were used to build TCR beta libraries. MiXCR, applied by TCRdb to the multiplex PCR reads, yields one record per CDR3 protein. The sample lists under 250,000 distinct CDR3 sequences; 15% to 20% were seen once. Stated time point: newly diagnosed GD, antithyroid drugs for less than 3 months. Extracted PBMC RNA gave rise to the TCR library. Patients with Graves' disease were diagnosed by American Thyroid Association guidelines. The data also belong to a second study, concerning T cells in Graves' hyperthyroidism and ophthalmopathy. This second study says: First-round RT-PCR of the TCR CDR3 relied on the HTBI primer set. Blood also contained most expanded thyroid clonotypes above 0.001.

The receptor's source is a woman aged 30 to 39 with Graves disease. Sequencing was performed on peripheral blood mononuclear cells (PBMCs), taken at new diagnosis, from a patient treated with antithyroid drugs.

The CDR3 loop is CASSSGDRGIYTEAFF. In nucleotides, the CDR3 is TGTGCCAGCAGCTCCGGAGACAGGGGGATTTACACTGAAGCTTTCTTT. The V gene is TRBV11-3, the J gene TRBJ1-1; the match to TRBD1 covers 9 bases. Germline trimming cut 4 bases from V and 3 bases from J; bases unmatched to any gene: 9. Germline V gives CDR1 SGHNT, CDR2 YENEEA. This CDR3 region has 16 residues. The full variable domain, with the rest looked up from reference TRBV11-3 and TRBJ1-1, is EAGVVQSPRYKIIEKKQPVAFWCNPISGHNTLYWYLQNLGQGPELLIRYENEEAVDDSQLPKDRFSAERLKGVDSTLKIQPAELGDSAVYLCASSSGDRGIYTEAFFGQGTRLTVV.